The rows below give T cell receptor beta chains drawn from one sample of a study of CD8+ T cells in alopecia areata. Here immunoSEQ multiplex PCR was the method, and the copy in TCRdb shows in-frame clones only, minus some. The table has 90,000 to 120,000 clones, around 83% seen once. The sample consisted of CD8+ T cells sorted from blood, taken at week 24, from a patient treated with tofacitinib. The receptors were sampled from a human donor with alopecia areata. CDR3s include the opening cysteine and the closing phenylalanine or tryptophan. The D gene is left open where the match is weak. Clone size appears in some rows only: once, few, many, or a class for an expanded clone.

d_call: TRBD1
clone_size: .
v_call: TRBV7-9
j_call: TRBJ2-3
cdr3_length: 15
cdr3_nt: TGTGCCAGCAGCTTTGGGACAGGGAACACAGATACGCAGTATTTT
cdr3_aa: CASSFGTGNTDTQYF

d_call: .
clone_size: once
v_call: TRBV29-1
j_call: TRBJ2-7
cdr3_length: 15
cdr3_nt: TGCAGCGTTGAAATGGCGAGGGGAACCCCGTACGAGCAGTACTTC
cdr3_aa: CSVEMARGTPYEQYF

d_call: .
clone_size: .
v_call: TRBV27
j_call: TRBJ2-6
cdr3_length: 16
cdr3_nt: TGTGCCAGCAGTCCAACCCAGACTTCTGGGGCCAACGTCCTGACTTTC
cdr3_aa: CASSPTQTSGANVLTF

d_call: .
clone_size: .
v_call: TRBV28
j_call: TRBJ1-6
cdr3_length: 16
cdr3_nt: TGTGCCAGCAGCACCATGGACGGGAAAGTGGATTCACCCCTCCACTTT
cdr3_aa: CASSTMDGKVDSPLHF

d_call: TRBD1
clone_size: .
v_call: TRBV27
j_call: TRBJ1-2
cdr3_length: 16
cdr3_nt: TGTGCCAGCAGTTCAGCAACCGGGACAGAACTCTATGGCTACACCTTC
cdr3_aa: CASSSATGTELYGYTF

d_call: .
clone_size: .
v_call: TRBV4-1
j_call: TRBJ1-2
cdr3_length: 14
cdr3_nt: TGCGCCAGCAGCCAAGATAATTCGGGTTATGGCTACACCTTC
cdr3_aa: CASSQDNSGYGYTF

d_call: .
clone_size: .
v_call: TRBV5-1
j_call: TRBJ2-7
cdr3_length: 14
cdr3_nt: TGCGCCAGCAGCTGGGACGACAGTTCCTACGAGCAGTACTTC
cdr3_aa: CASSWDDSSYEQYF

d_call: TRBD1
clone_size: .
v_call: TRBV25-1
j_call: TRBJ2-7
cdr3_length: 14
cdr3_nt: TGTGCCAGCAGTGTGGGGACAGGGCCCTACGAGCAGTACTTC
cdr3_aa: CASSVGTGPYEQYF

d_call: .
clone_size: once
v_call: TRBV11-2
j_call: TRBJ1-1
cdr3_length: 18
cdr3_nt: TGTGCCAGCGGCTTATTCGGATCTTCCTCGGTGCTAAACACTGAAGCTTTCTTT
cdr3_aa: CASGLFGSSSVLNTEAFF

d_call: .
clone_size: .
v_call: TRBV6-4
j_call: TRBJ1-1
cdr3_length: 14
cdr3_nt: TGTGCCAGCGCCCCGGGACCGTCCTACACTGAAGCTTTCTTT
cdr3_aa: CASAPGPSYTEAFF

d_call: .
clone_size: .
v_call: TRBV6-6
j_call: TRBJ1-5
cdr3_length: 16
cdr3_nt: TGTGCCAGCAATCCGATGAGACAGGCCGGCAATCAGCCCCAGCATTTT
cdr3_aa: CASNPMRQAGNQPQHF

d_call: TRBD2
clone_size: .
v_call: TRBV7-9
j_call: TRBJ2-1
cdr3_length: 16
cdr3_nt: TGTGCCAGCAGCTCATTACTAGCGGGGGGGAAAGATGAGCAGTTCTTC
cdr3_aa: CASSSLLAGGKDEQFF

d_call: .
clone_size: .
v_call: TRBV4-1
j_call: TRBJ2-3
cdr3_length: 15
cdr3_nt: TGCGCCAGCAGCCAAGTCCTGGGACTTACAGATACGCAGTATTTT
cdr3_aa: CASSQVLGLTDTQYF

d_call: TRBD2
clone_size: once
v_call: TRBV7-6
j_call: TRBJ2-1
cdr3_length: 15
cdr3_nt: TGTGCCAGCAGGCCAGAGCGGGGGTCCTACAATGAGCAGTTCTTC
cdr3_aa: CASRPERGSYNEQFF

d_call: .
clone_size: .
v_call: TRBV10-3
j_call: TRBJ2-7
cdr3_length: 14
cdr3_nt: TGTGCCATCGCGACCGGGACGTATTCCTACGAGCAGTACTTC
cdr3_aa: CAIATGTYSYEQYF

d_call: .
clone_size: .
v_call: TRBV30
j_call: TRBJ1-1
cdr3_length: 13
cdr3_nt: TGTGCCTGGAGTGTAGGGGTGAACACTGAAGCTTTCTTT
cdr3_aa: CAWSVGVNTEAFF

d_call: .
clone_size: .
v_call: TRBV4-2
j_call: TRBJ2-5
cdr3_length: 13
cdr3_nt: TGTGCCAGCAGCTCCCTCCAGTGGGAGACCCAGTACTTC
cdr3_aa: CASSSLQWETQYF

d_call: .
clone_size: .
v_call: TRBV7-2
j_call: TRBJ2-7
cdr3_length: 14
cdr3_nt: TGTGCCAGCAGCTCTGGACCGTCTCTCTACGAGCAGTACTTC
cdr3_aa: CASSSGPSLYEQYF

d_call: .
clone_size: .
v_call: TRBV27
j_call: TRBJ2-7
cdr3_length: 14
cdr3_nt: TGTGCCAGCAGTTTAGAGGCAGGCCCCTACGAGCAGTACTTC
cdr3_aa: CASSLEAGPYEQYF

d_call: TRBD1
clone_size: .
v_call: TRBV9
j_call: TRBJ1-1
cdr3_length: 17
cdr3_nt: TGTGCCAGCAGCGTAGAGATAACAGGGGCTCTGAACACTGAAGCTTTCTTT
cdr3_aa: CASSVEITGALNTEAFF

d_call: .
clone_size: .
v_call: TRBV11-2
j_call: TRBJ2-5
cdr3_length: 14
cdr3_nt: TGTGCCAGCAGCCCCAGCTGGGAAGAAGAGACCCAGTACTTC
cdr3_aa: CASSPSWEEETQYF

d_call: .
clone_size: .
v_call: TRBV5-6
j_call: TRBJ2-5
cdr3_length: 14
cdr3_nt: TGTGCCAGCAGCTTTGTGGGGGCGCGTGAGACCCAGTACTTC
cdr3_aa: CASSFVGARETQYF

d_call: .
clone_size: .
v_call: TRBV13
j_call: TRBJ2-3
cdr3_length: 13
cdr3_nt: TGTGCCAGCAGCGACGGGGGAACAGATACGCAGTATTTT
cdr3_aa: CASSDGGTDTQYF

d_call: TRBD1
clone_size: .
v_call: TRBV19
j_call: TRBJ1-1
cdr3_length: 15
cdr3_nt: TGTGCCAGTAGTGTTAGGACAGGATTGAACACTGAAGCTTTCTTT
cdr3_aa: CASSVRTGLNTEAFF

d_call: .
clone_size: .
v_call: TRBV4-2
j_call: TRBJ2-7
cdr3_length: 15
cdr3_nt: TGTGCCAGCAGCCAAAACCTAGCGCCCTCCTACGAGCAGTACTTC
cdr3_aa: CASSQNLAPSYEQYF

d_call: TRBD2
clone_size: .
v_call: TRBV5-4
j_call: TRBJ2-7
cdr3_length: 17
cdr3_nt: TGTGCCAGCAGCTTCGGTGGACTAGCGGGGCCCCTGGGGGGGCAGTACTTC
cdr3_aa: CASSFGGLAGPLGGQYF

d_call: .
clone_size: .
v_call: TRBV11-2
j_call: TRBJ2-3
cdr3_length: 12
cdr3_nt: TGTGCCAGCAGCTTAGTTGGGGATACGCAGTATTTT
cdr3_aa: CASSLVGDTQYF